The clone carrying this TCR beta chain was found once. Its antigen is still unknown. Some clones are missing from TCRdb's copy, which holds only in-frame ones; the method was immunoSEQ multiplex PCR. The data contain tens of thousands of clones, roughly 84% of them singletons. Time point reported: week 23, last vaccination. Vaccine doses each comprised 300 ug of mutant IDH1 20-mer peptide, with topical imiquimod. This specimen comes from a study of a mutant IDH1 vaccine in newly diagnosed glioma. Study at large: Former treatment meant radiotherapy, temozolomide, or both; the majority had gotten both.

Study-wide results and limits: Of the patients, around 93% had vaccine-induced immune responses.

This receptor was identified in a man aged 18 to 30 with glioma. Sequencing was performed on PBMCs, taken from a glioma patient whose treatment included an IDH1 peptide vaccine.

The CDR3 protein is CASSRGETQYF. The CDR3 DNA reads as TGTGCCAGCAGCCGAGGGGAGACCCAGTACTTC. The rearrangement uses TRBV11-2 and TRBJ2-5, with D possibly matching TRBD2 (5 bases). V lost 5 bases, J lost 5 bases, and 6 bases lay in between. Germline CDR1 is SGHAT and CDR2 is FQNNGV. The CDR3 contains 11 residues.